Below are 8 T cell receptor beta chains sequenced from a single sample in a study of HIV-infected children after antiretroviral therapy interruption. RNA-based 3' RACE libraries used unique molecular identifiers. TCRdb processed the 3' RACE reads anew with MiXCR; each CDR3 protein has one entry. Here the sample spans fewer than 45,000 distinct CDR3 sequences, approximately 7% being singletons. The treatment here: PENTA 11 planned treatment interruption arm or continuous ART arm. This specimen consisted of CD45RA+ CD4+ T cells from PBMCs, pooled from several time points, obtained from a donor given antiretroviral therapy, either interrupted or continuous. The subset denotes: naive CD4+ CD45RA+ CD45RO- T cells. These receptors were taken from a pool of human donors with HIV.

The table lists this clonotype with many counts. The DNA for the CDR3 is TGTGCCAGCAGCGGTGGGACTAGCGCTTACAATGAGCAGTTCTTC. Translated: CASSGGTSAYNEQFF. The chain is built from TRBV28 and TRBJ2-1; the match to TRBD2 covers 10 bases. Germline assignment: CDR1 MDHEN and CDR2 SYDVKM. The V and J ends lost 6 bases and 4 bases, in that order; junction bases with no gene match: 6. There are 15 residues in the CDR3.

The J gene is TRBJ1-3, the V gene TRBV6-1, with D possibly matching TRBD1 (6 bases). The CDR3 covers 14 residues. Germline values: CDR1 MNHNS, CDR2 SASEGT. V lost 3 bases and J 6 bases, leaving 12 bases between the germline ends. CDR3 residues: CASSDRGRENTIYF. CDR3 DNA sequence: TGTGCCAGCAGTGACCGGGGGCGAGAAAACACCATATATTTT.

This clonotype was observed at least ten times. The DNA of the CDR3 is TGTGCCAGCTCACCACCGGGAAGGGTCACTGAAGCTTTCTTT. This codes for CASSPPGRVTEAFF. This chain uses TRBV18 with TRBJ1-1; D remains ambiguous. The germline V and J ends were trimmed by 0 bases and 4 bases, with 9 bases remaining between them. The germline V gene has CDR1 KGHSH and CDR2 LQKENI. This CDR3 contains 14 residues.

This clonotype was counted many times. The rearrangement joins TRBV28 to TRBJ2-7, with TRBD2 identical over 11 bases. The CDR3 length is 15 residues. V was pared by 4 bases and J by 3 bases, with 5 bases of the junction left unmatched. The V gene's germline CDR1 is MDHEN and CDR2 SYDVKM. The CDR3 reads CASSSETSGNYEQYF. In nucleotides, the CDR3 is TGTGCCAGCAGTTCAGAGACTAGCGGGAACTACGAGCAGTACTTC.

This clonotype was recorded at least ten times. CDR3 nucleotides: TGTGCCAGCAGCTTGAACACAGATACGCAGTATTTT. Its protein product is CASSLNTDTQYF. This chain connects TRBV5-6 to TRBJ2-3; D remains unclear. Trimming removed 1 base from V and 2 bases from J, with 2 bases in between. Germline V gives CDR1 SGHDT, CDR2 YYEEEE. The CDR3 is made up of 12 amino acids.

This clonotype was found a few times. This chain connects TRBV9 to TRBJ2-5, with D tentatively TRBD1 (8 bases). Trimming removed 4 bases at V and 5 bases at J, with 18 bases between. The V gene's germline CDR1 is SGDLS and CDR2 YYNGEE. This CDR3 region has 15 residues. CDR3 residues: CASSFGQGGSETQYF. CDR3 nucleotides: TGTGCCAGCAGCTTTGGACAGGGAGGGTCGGAGACCCAGTACTTC.

This clonotype was picked up many times. V gene TRBV28 combines with J gene TRBJ2-7; no reliable D call. CDR3 length: 11 amino acids. With 11 bases removed from V and 3 bases from J, the gap between germline ends came to 11 bases. Germline CDR1 MDHEN, CDR2 SYDVKM. In nucleotides, the CDR3 is TGTGCCTCAGATGGAAGCTACGAGCAGTACTTC. Encoded protein: CASDGSYEQYF.

This clonotype has at least ten counts. The chain combines TRBV10-3 with TRBJ1-1; a possible D gene is TRBD1 (6 bases). The CDR3 runs to 16 residues. Between the trimmed V and J ends, which lost 7 bases and 0 bases, there was a span of 18 bases. From germline, CDR1 is ENHRY and CDR2 SYGVKD. The CDR3 sequence is CAITRKDSSMNTEAFF. The DNA of the CDR3 is TGTGCCATCACCCGAAAGGACAGTTCAATGAACACTGAAGCTTTCTTT.